The clone carrying this T cell receptor (beta chain) was counted between two and nine times. Its target is unknown. The data were taken from a study of early T cells in non-severe SARS-CoV-2 infection. The wider study: The sequenced material was bulk RNA from unsorted whole blood, and its chains were unpaired. Study observations and caveats: VDJdb-based matching was biased toward anti-spike CD8 responses and missed private and CD4 specificities.

The CDR3 has 15 residues. The V gene's germline CDR1 is MNHEY and CDR2 SMNVEV (reference sequence). The ends lost 2 bases at V and 3 bases at J; junction bases unmatched: 5. Individual cDNA molecules were tagged with unique molecular identifiers. TCRdb analysed the 5' RACE reads with MiXCR anew, one entry per CDR3 protein. The sample yields just under 85,000 distinct CDR3 sequences, around 9.3% seen once. This TCR was recovered from an adult who was a healthcare worker with PCR-confirmed SARS-CoV-2 infection or an uninfected control (not recorded which). The chain couples TRBV27 to TRBJ2-7; 9 positions agree with TRBD1. The sequenced sample was whole blood, obtained at baseline. This CDR3 is CASSLGDRVSYEQYF. CDR3 sequence (DNA): TGTGCCAGCAGTTTAGGGGACAGGGTCAGCTACGAGCAGTACTTC.